This entry describes one T cell receptor (beta chain). The antigen it recognizes is unknown. No qualities accompany the bases; no much larger clone lies one base away. This sample is drawn from a study of blood T cell repertoires in COVID-19 (dated by TCRdb to 2020 to 2021). Study-level background: Collaborator samples came from the United States, Italy and Spain and covered acute and convalescent phases of COVID-19. The material from the prospective study consisted of cDNA or gDNA derived from T cells, B-cell-depleted T cells, or PBMCs. Deeply sampled blood TCRbeta repertoires from subjects exposed to, actively infected with, or recovered from COVID-19 were included in the dataset. The repertoires were made available in a free public database intended to serve as a resource for research on the immune response to SARS-CoV-2. The samples were drawn from the first 160 participants of the ongoing ImmuneRACE study and from 1,254 subjects provided by 6 global collaborators. The sample metadata nearly always contained a de-identified subject ID, COVID-19 status, age in years and sex. Where HLA class I and class II types were available, the types were taken from metadata supplied by the sample provider, not from assay-based typing. The study at large found these results: Clinical and demographic metadata were provided uncurated, with the amount varying by source and participant.

At one collaborating source in Seattle, patients were enrolled during active infection and were followed longitudinally through the course of disease. Each collaborating institution followed its own protocols to collect whole blood in K2EDTA tubes. For TCRbeta analysis, collaborator samples were shipped as frozen whole blood, as isolated PBMCs, or as DNA extracted from either sample type. CDR1 and CDR2 (LNHDA, SQIVND) derive from the germline V gene (reference sequence). V is reduced by 0 bases and J by 1 base, leaving a spacing of 12 bases between them. The CDR3 has 16 amino acids, counting the end cysteine and phenylalanine. Solely the CDR3 DNA is kept, with 48 bases framed from the first base. TCRbeta CDR3 regions were amplified from genomic DNA by means of the immunoSEQ Assay, a bias-controlled multiplex PCR. Per the authors' processing: Within the assay, amplification of reference gene primers was used to estimate how many nucleated cells each sample contained. To quantify the absolute abundance of each unique TCRbeta CDR3 rearrangement, sequence reads were collapsed and filtered. For each sample, productive Simpson clonality was calculated as the square root of Simpson's diversity index over productive rearrangements. TCRdb mirrors the immuneACCESS table, restricted to in-frame sequences. Some clones are absent from its copies; in checked studies, under half trace to an unresolved V gene, and the reason for the others is unknown. Clone size and V and J calls were adopted from that table, with D and trimming inferred from the DNA. The sample data list roughly 45,000 clones, and approximately 93% of these were observed just once. The ten largest clones add up to 0.95% to 1.1% of the sample.

The receptor was isolated from a man in his sixties with COVID-19, enrolled during active disease. Sequences were obtained from peripheral blood. The V and J segments used are TRBV19 and TRBJ1-1; the D segment cannot be called with confidence. In nucleotides, the sequence is TGTGCCAGTAGTATAGATCTGGCACAGAAGAACACTGAAGCTTTCTTT. This codes for CASSIDLAQKNTEAFF.